Listed below are T cell receptor beta chains from one sample, sequenced in a study of OX40 agonist ivuxolimab in advanced cancers. The repertoire was sequenced with immunoSEQ multiplex PCR; TCRdb's copy has only in-frame clones and lacks some. The sample carries tens of thousands of clones, 90% to 95% recorded once. Sequences were derived from CD4+ or CD8+ T cells sorted from blood, sampled in a trial of the OX40 agonist ivuxolimab. All receptors derive from an adult with an advanced solid tumor such as melanoma, head and neck, liver or kidney cancer. CDR3s include the opening cysteine and the closing phenylalanine or tryptophan. The order of the fields is V gene, J gene, clone size, D gene, CDR3 DNA, CDR3 protein. D genes are given only for firm matches. The size entry is marked missing in some rows and otherwise reads once, few, many or a size class.

>TRBV15|TRBJ2-1|.|TRBD2
TGTGCCACCAGCAGCCAAATACTTCAGGGACTAGGGGATGAGCAGTTCTTC
CATSSQILQGLGDEQFF
>TRBV28|TRBJ1-5|.|TRBD1
TGTGCCAGCAGTCCGACAGGGGCCCCCAATCAGCCCCAGCATTTT
CASSPTGAPNQPQHF
>TRBV9|TRBJ2-7|.|TRBD1
TGTGCCAGCAGCGTAGCTACGGGACAGGGGGCAGGAGAGCAGTACTTC
CASSVATGQGAGEQYF
>TRBV7-3|TRBJ1-2|.|TRBD1
TGTGCCAGCAGCTCCGGAGGAGGGGGCCCCACCTCGGCTGGCTACACCTTC
CASSSGGGGPTSAGYTF
>TRBV4-3|TRBJ2-2|.|TRBD1
TGCGCCAGCAGCCCAGGACAGGCCACCGGGGAGCTGTTTTTT
CASSPGQATGELFF
>TRBV7-2|TRBJ2-7|.|.
TGTGCCAGCAGCTTAGGAGGTCTCTACGAGCAGTACTTC
CASSLGGLYEQYF
>TRBV25-1|TRBJ2-2|.|.
TGTGCCAGCAGTGACGGCGAGACAGTCTTGAACACCGGGGAGCTGTTTTTT
CASSDGETVLNTGELFF
>TRBV27|TRBJ2-7|.|TRBD2
TGTGCCAGCAGTCCACGGGGGATAGCGGGAACTACCTACGAGCAGTACTTC
CASSPRGIAGTTYEQYF
>TRBV28|TRBJ2-5|.|.
TGTGCCAGCAGTTTCAGGCTTGCAGGGATAGAGACCCAGTACTTC
CASSFRLAGIETQYF
>TRBV28|TRBJ1-1|.|TRBD1
TGTGCCAGCAGTTTAAGTAGGGACAGGGCGAACACTGAAGCTTTCTTT
CASSLSRDRANTEAFF
>TRBV6-1|TRBJ2-7|once|TRBD1
TGTGCCAGCAGTGAATGGGTAGGGACAGAAGCCTACGAGCAGTACTTC
CASSEWVGTEAYEQYF
>TRBV4-2|TRBJ2-7|.|.
TGTGCCAGCAGCCAAGTGACGGGGTCCTACGAGCAGTACTTC
CASSQVTGSYEQYF
>TRBV9|TRBJ2-2|once|TRBD2
TGTGCCAGCAGCGTAGCTACTTACGGGGGAGGGACCGGGGAGCTGTTTTTT
CASSVATYGGGTGELFF
>TRBV7-2|TRBJ1-2|.|.
TGTGCCAGCAGCTTATGGGGGGATGGCTACACCTTC
CASSLWGDGYTF
>TRBV27|TRBJ2-2|.|.
TGTGCCAGCAGTTTATCGATGGCCTTCGGGGAGCTGTTTTTT
CASSLSMAFGELFF
>TRBV9|TRBJ1-1|once|TRBD1
TGTGCCAGCAGCGTAGAGGACAGGGGGTACACTGAAGCTTTCTTT
CASSVEDRGYTEAFF
>TRBV7-2|TRBJ2-7|.|TRBD1
TGTGCCAGCAGCTTCGGTCAGGGGGCGCGTGTCTCCTACGAGCAGTACTTC
CASSFGQGARVSYEQYF
>TRBV7-7|TRBJ2-7|.|TRBD2
TGTGCTAGCAGTCTAGCGGGAGGGCTGAACGAGCAGTACTTC
CASSLAGGLNEQYF
>TRBV9|TRBJ2-1|.|TRBD1
TGTGCCAGCAGCGCGACAGGGGGCGTAGACAATGAGCAGTTCTTC
CASSATGGVDNEQFF
>TRBV7-6|TRBJ2-7|.|.
TGTGCCAGCAGCTTAGCTGGGGGGCGAGACTACGAGCAGTACTTC
CASSLAGGRDYEQYF
>TRBV7-9|TRBJ2-5|few|TRBD1
TGTGCCAGCAGCTCATACAGGGGGTCCGGGGAGACCCAGTACTTC
CASSSYRGSGETQYF
>TRBV27|TRBJ1-2|.|.
TGTGCCAGCAGTTTATCGGCAGGGAGTTGGGTCTATGGCTACACCTTC
CASSLSAGSWVYGYTF
>TRBV4-1|TRBJ2-7|.|TRBD2
TGCGCCAGCAGCCAAGAGAGGCTAGCGGGAGCCGCAGAGCAGTACTTC
CASSQERLAGAAEQYF
>TRBV7-9|TRBJ2-1|.|TRBD2
TGTGCCAGCAGCCCGAGAACTAGCGGCCTACACAATGAGCAGTTCTTC
CASSPRTSGLHNEQFF